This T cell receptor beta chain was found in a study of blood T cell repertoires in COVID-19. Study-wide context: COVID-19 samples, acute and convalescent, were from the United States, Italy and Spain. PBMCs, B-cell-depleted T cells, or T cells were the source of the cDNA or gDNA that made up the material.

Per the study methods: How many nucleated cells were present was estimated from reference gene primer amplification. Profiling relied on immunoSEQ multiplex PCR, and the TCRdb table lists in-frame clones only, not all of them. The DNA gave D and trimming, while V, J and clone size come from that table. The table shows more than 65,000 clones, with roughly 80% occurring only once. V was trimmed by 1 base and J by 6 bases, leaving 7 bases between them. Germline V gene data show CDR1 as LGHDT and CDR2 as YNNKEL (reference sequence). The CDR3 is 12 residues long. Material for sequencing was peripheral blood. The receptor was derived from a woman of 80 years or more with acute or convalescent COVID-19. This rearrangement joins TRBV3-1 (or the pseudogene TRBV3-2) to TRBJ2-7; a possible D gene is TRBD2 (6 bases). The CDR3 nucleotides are TGTGCCAGCAGCCAAGGTAGCGGCGAGCAGTACTTC. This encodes CASSQGSGEQYF.